The present entry profiles one T cell receptor beta chain with its context. Its antigen is unknown. No qualities accompany the bases; no much larger clone lies one base away. The immunoSEQ Assay, a bias-controlled multiplex PCR, was used to amplify TCRbeta CDR3 regions from genomic DNA. The authors' analysis ran thus. The number of nucleated cells in each sample was estimated from the amplification of reference gene primers within the assay. Sequence reads were collapsed and filtered to measure the absolute abundance of every unique TCRbeta CDR3 rearrangement. Productive Simpson clonality was computed per sample as the square root of Simpson's diversity index over productive rearrangements. Here the immuneACCESS table is served through TCRdb, limited to in-frame sequences with V and J called. Missing clones are a known gap in these copies; in checked studies unresolved V genes cover under half, and the rest lacks a known reason. V, J and clone size are those of that table, while D and trimming were read from the DNA. Here the sample has around 52,000 clones; roughly 82% occur a single time. The ten largest clones add up to roughly 22% of the sample.

This specimen comes from a study of blood T cell repertoires in COVID-19 (TCRdb year 2020). About the study as a whole: Samples from collaborators originated in the United States, Italy and Spain and spanned both the acute and convalescent phases of COVID-19. The repertoires were made available in a free public database intended to serve as a resource for research on the immune response to SARS-CoV-2. Deeply sampled blood TCRbeta repertoires from subjects exposed to, actively infected with, or recovered from COVID-19 were included in the dataset. Samples came from the ongoing ImmuneRACE study (first 160 participants) plus 1,254 subjects from 6 global collaborators. The sample metadata nearly always contained a de-identified subject ID, COVID-19 status, age in years and sex. Where available, HLA class I and class II types were obtained from metadata supplied by the sample provider rather than from assay-based typing. The prospective study material was composed of cDNA or gDNA derived from T cells, B-cell-depleted T cells, or PBMCs. The full study reports these points: The quantity of clinical and demographic metadata differed by source and by participant and was supplied without curation.

Whole blood was collected in K2EDTA tubes by collaborating institutions according to the institutions' own protocols. For TCRbeta analysis, collaborators shipped samples in one of three forms: frozen whole blood, isolated PBMCs, or DNA extracted from either of those sample types. V is shortened by 11 bases, J by 4 bases, and the region joining them spans 15 bases. The CDR3 covers 13 residues, taking in both the cysteine and the phenylalanine. Just the 39-base CDR3 DNA is kept, in frame starting at base 1. The germline V gene encodes CDR1 WSHSY and CDR2 SAAADI. The sequence is built from TRBV10-2 and TRBJ1-3, and TRBD1 may be the D gene, going by 5 matching bases. The source material was peripheral blood. This sequence was found in a woman aged 55-70 years with acute or convalescent COVID-19. The DNA is TGCGCCGCCGGGCGGGGCCTCGGAAACACCATATATTTT. Translation gives CAAGRGLGNTIYF.